This TCR delta chain stems from a study of delta chains in infants with herpesvirus infections (dated by TCRdb to the early 2020s). Regarding the complete study: From birth, the study prospectively followed a Ugandan infant birth cohort to characterize gammadelta T cell responses to primary cytomegalovirus (CMV) infection. Blood samples from the infants were grouped into approximate ages of 1.5, 4, 8 and 12 months. The previously published Belgian fetal and cord blood gammadelta TCR data were not generated in this cohort and were added only for comparison. From PBMC, gammadelta TCRs were sequenced for about 19 CMV-infected infants (one congenitally infected) and roughly 8 CMV-uninfected infants who had sufficient sample available. The study looked for a public fetal Vdelta1/Vgamma8 gammadelta TCR clonotype in infants infected with CMV after birth.

Pregnant women receiving prenatal care in Kampala, Uganda, were recruited, and the infants of these women were enrolled, with documentation of maternal HIV status required. Home visits to families took place weekly, and collection of infant clinical information, oral swabs and peripheral blood began at 6 weeks of age and was repeated every 4 months after that. Blood was drawn into heparin tubes, and PBMC were separated by Ficoll-Paque density gradient centrifugation and then cryopreserved. Study-wide conclusions, independent of this receptor: Public-clonotype frequency among Vdelta1 cells appeared to correlate inversely with age at infection and decayed rapidly, seemingly not persisting beyond approximately two months. The public clonotype might still be present below the detection limit in CMV-uninfected infants. The authors acknowledged a small sample size and a lack of race- or environment-matched controls, because almost all Ugandans acquire CMV before adulthood. Of under 20 CMV-infected infants, 4 carried the public Vdelta1 clonotype: the congenitally infected infant plus three who were infected postnatally before 120 days of age. Detection of the public clonotype was limited to the first time point after infection, and the public clonotype was not found in uninfected infants or in infants infected after 120 days.

V and J are trimmed by 2 bases and 1 base, and the gene matches miss 1 base of the junction. Taken from cysteine to phenylalanine, the CDR3 has 15 residues. The retained sequence is limited to the CDR3, 45 bases, with the frame set at the first base. The germline V gene gives CDR1 as GEAIGNYY and CDR2 as EKD. The method was RT-PCR. To generate TCR cDNA, RNA from PBMC was reverse transcribed using SuperScript II together with primers specific for the gamma chain and the delta chain. Purification of cDNA was performed with AMPure XP beads, after which the cDNA was amplified and indexed with Illumina adapters by means of the Nextera XT Index Kit. Sequencing of the gammadelta TCR libraries was done on an Illumina MiSeq using a V2 300-cycle kit. The original methods were these. Using MiXCR v2.1.12, CDR3 sequences were assembled, and reads were mapped onto D, J and V genes obtained from GenBank. VDJtools v1.2.1 was used to analyze the repertoires of the CDR3 clonotypes. TCRdb reanalyzed the public reads with the CATT caller, and identical DNA sequences were merged afterwards. TCRdb, rather than the study authors, made the V and J calls. Across this sample there are 650 to 750 delta-chain clones, with about 45% seen only once. The ten largest clones capture 20% to 25% of the sample.

By its share of the sample, this clone is hyperexpanded (1% or more). Its antigen is still unknown. Per-base quality was not reported, and no clone a single base away is much larger than it. Other nucleotide sequences in the sample specify the same CDR3. This clonotype was sampled from a human donor who was a Ugandan infant, either HIV-exposed or HIV-unexposed (not recorded which). The material sequenced was peripheral blood, taken at time point 1 of longitudinal follow-up. Recombination connected TRDV2 to TRDJ2; TRDD3 lines up with 9 middle nucleotides. This receptor carries the CDR3 CACDILGDLTAQLFF. The nucleotide sequence reads as follows: TGTGCCTGTGACATACTGGGGGATTTGACAGCACAACTCTTCTTT.